These 24 T cell receptor beta chains came from one sample sequenced in a study of cytomegalovirus exposure and HLA in healthy donors. The PCR employed 60 Vbeta primers together with 13 Jbeta primers. Generated by immunoSEQ multiplex PCR, the TCRdb table keeps only in-frame clones and is missing some. The data show about 120,000 clones, with over 9.5% seen just once and 3.5% to 5% held by the top ten. Sequencing was done on a sample of PBMCs. The receptor source for this set is a woman aged 18-30 years in good health and CMV-seropositive.

This CDR3 reads CASIRSGENTEAFF. CDR3 coding DNA: TGTGCCAGCATCAGGTCAGGGGAGAACACTGAAGCTTTCTTT. The V gene is TRBV6-5, the J gene TRBJ1-1; possibly TRBD1 for D (6 bases). The CDR3 consists of 14 residues. The V gene's germline CDR1 is MNHEY and CDR2 SVGAGI. Trimming removed 7 bases from V and 1 base from J, with 13 bases in between.

This clone was found a few times. The rearrangement joins TRBV27 to TRBJ1-5, with a weak D call TRBD1 (6 bases). This CDR3 spans 17 amino acids. Per germline, CDR1 MNHEY and CDR2 SMNVEV (reference sequence). Trimming cost V 6 bases and J 4 bases, with 22 bases left between them. The CDR3 nucleotides are TGTGCCAGCAGCCCAAAGGGGGACCCCTCGGGGAATCAGCCCCAGCATTTT. This encodes CASSPKGDPSGNQPQHF.

The table lists this clone with a few counts. J is TRBJ2-3 and V is TRBV5-1; 7 nucleotides agree with TRBD2. The CDR3 length is 15 residues. V lost 3 bases to trimming and J lost 5 bases; unmatched junction nucleotides: 9. CDR1 and CDR2 from the germline V gene are SGHRS and YFSETQ. In DNA, the CDR3 is TGCGCCAGCAGCTCACTGAAAACGGGGGGAGATACGCAGTATTTT. It translates to CASSSLKTGGDTQYF.

V usage is TRBV15 and J usage is TRBJ2-1; unclear D gene. Germline CDR1 LNHNV, CDR2 YYDKDF (reference sequence). The CDR3 covers 16 residues. Trimming shortened V by 3 bases and J by 5 bases, and 17 bases separated the two germline ends. In DNA form, the CDR3 reads TGTGCCACCAGCAGTTCCACAGCTTCAGGCCACAATGAGCAGTTCTTC. Protein product: CATSSSTASGHNEQFF.

This clone has a handful of counts. This chain links TRBV20-1 with TRBJ1-4, with D possibly matching TRBD1 (5 bases). This CDR3 has 11 amino acids. The V gene's germline CDR1 is DFQATT and CDR2 SNEGSKA (reference sequence). V gave up 3 bases and J gave up 13 bases, with 12 bases separating them. DNA for the CDR3: TGCAGTGCTAGGGGGGGGTATCGACTGTTTTTT. Encoded protein: CSARGGYRLFF.

The gene calls are TRBV19 and TRBJ1-4; perhaps TRBD1 as D (5 bases). This CDR3 comprises 13 residues. Germline V gene sequence: CDR1 LNHDA, CDR2 SQIVND (reference sequence). V lost 10 bases and J lost 8, with 17 bases in between. CDR3 coding DNA: TGTGCCACCGACCCAGGGTCTACCGAAAAACTGTTTTTT. Translating gives CATDPGSTEKLFF.

The V and J genes are TRBV6-5 and TRBJ2-3; 8 nucleotides align to TRBD2. Per germline, CDR1 MNHEY and CDR2 SVGAGI. The CDR3 consists of 13 residues. J gave up 3 bases and V 5 bases, and 1 base lay outside the gene matches. The DNA for the CDR3 is TGTGCCAGCAGTGAGCGGGAGACAGATACGCAGTATTTT. This translates into CASSERETDTQYF.

This clone occurred a few times. This chain links TRBV9 with TRBJ2-1; TRBD2 matches at 8 bases. Germline V CDR1 and CDR2: SGDLS, YYNGEE. The CDR3 consists of 15 residues. J gave up 8 bases and V 4 bases, and 11 bases lay outside the gene matches. CDR3: CASSRTSGDGYEQFF. The DNA of the CDR3 is TGTGCCAGCAGCCGTACTAGCGGAGATGGGTATGAGCAGTTCTTC.

This clone turned up a few times. The genes are TRBV13 and TRBJ2-1, with D possibly TRBD2 on 6 matching bases. Trimming cost V 8 bases and J 4 bases, with 12 bases left between them. CDR1 PRHDT and CDR2 FYEKMQ come from the germline V gene (reference sequence). The CDR3 is 13 residues long. The CDR3 sequence: CASAPSAYNEQFF. The CDR3 region has the DNA TGTGCCAGCGCTCCTAGCGCTTACAATGAGCAGTTCTTC.

This clone has more than one count but fewer than ten. The chain uses TRBV6-5 and TRBJ2-3; 8 bases line up with TRBD1. This CDR3 is 14 amino acids long. The germline CDR1 and CDR2 sequences are MNHEY and SVGAGI. The J segment lost 5 bases and the V segment lost 0 bases, leaving 1 base of the junction unmatched. This CDR3 reads CASSYSDRVDTQYF. The DNA for the CDR3 is TGTGCCAGCAGTTACTCGGACAGGGTAGATACGCAGTATTTT.

This clone was seen a few times. The chain recombines TRBV9 with TRBJ1-2, with D tentatively TRBD1 (5 bases). This CDR3 spans 15 amino acids. With 3 bases removed from V and 6 bases from J, the gap between germline ends came to 18 bases. Germline CDR1 SGDLS, CDR2 YYNGEE. The CDR3 here is CASSGTGVSLNGYTF. In nucleotides, the CDR3 is TGTGCCAGCAGCGGGACGGGGGTATCACTAAATGGCTACACCTTC.

This clone showed up just a few times. The CDR3 reads CASTPDRLETQYF. The CDR3 nucleotides read TGTGCCAGCACCCCAGACAGGTTGGAGACCCAGTACTTC. The chain joins TRBV5-4 to TRBJ2-5; weak D call: TRBD1 (6 bases). The CDR3 is made up of 13 amino acids. CDR1 SGHNT and CDR2 YYREEE come from the germline V gene (reference sequence). The ends were cut back, 6 bases at V and 5 bases at J, with 14 bases in the middle. Based on the CDR3 plus reference TRBV5-4 and TRBJ2-5, the full variable domain is ETGVTQSPTHLIKTRGQQVTLRCSSQSGHNTVSWYQQALGQGPQFIFQYYREEENGRGNFPPRFSGLQFPNYSSELNVNALELDDSALYLCASTPDRLETQYFGPGTRLLVL.

This rearrangement joins TRBV18 to TRBJ2-2; no reliable D call. V was pared by 3 bases and J by 7 bases, with 12 bases between. This CDR3 comprises 14 residues. Germline V gene data show CDR1 as KGHSH and CDR2 as LQKENI. The CDR3 sequence: CASSPRRSIGELFF. As DNA, the CDR3 is TGTGCCAGCTCACCCCGCCGGAGTATCGGGGAGCTGTTTTTT.

This clone was observed a handful of times. DNA of the CDR3: TGTGCCAGCAGTGCCCGGGGGGGGCCTTGGCAGCCCCAGCATTTT. Its protein is CASSARGGPWQPQHF. The chain uses TRBV2 and TRBJ1-5; tentative D call: TRBD1 (6 bases). The CDR3 loop spans 15 amino acids. Germline loops: CDR1 SNHLY, CDR2 FYNNEI. V shed 4 bases and J shed 7 bases, with 17 bases lying between them.

A few counts support this clone. The rearrangement uses TRBV7-3 and TRBJ2-7, with D perhaps TRBD2 (6 bases). CDR3 length: 16 amino acids. Deletions cut 5 bases from V and 4 bases from J, with 21 bases between. Germline V gives CDR1 SGHTA, CDR2 FQGTGA. This chain's CDR3 is CASSVPLGRREYEQYF. CDR3 DNA: TGTGCCAGCAGCGTCCCATTGGGCAGGAGGGAATACGAGCAGTACTTC.

The chain employs TRBV11-1 and TRBJ1-1, with D uncertain. CDR1 SGHAT and CDR2 FQDESV come from the germline V gene (reference sequence). The ends were cut back, 2 bases at V and 5 bases at J, with 12 bases in the middle. The length of the CDR3 is 14 residues. The CDR3 DNA sequence: TGTGCCAGCAGCTTATTTCCCGTGGAGACTGAAGCTTTCTTT. Amino acids: CASSLFPVETEAFF.

V usage is TRBV7-9 and J usage is TRBJ2-5; D unresolved. Trimming removed 5 bases from V and 4 bases from J, with 8 bases in between. Germline values: CDR1 SEHNR, CDR2 FQNEAQ (reference sequence). This CDR3 has 12 amino acids. The CDR3 DNA follows: TGTGCCAGCAGCCACGGGTTAGAGACCCAGTACTTC. Translated: CASSHGLETQYF. The full variable domain, in which reference TRBV7-9 and TRBJ2-5 provide the parts outside the CDR3, is DTGVSQNPRHKITKRGQNVTFRCDPISEHNRLYWYRQTLGQGPEFLTYFQNEAQLEKSRLLSDRFSAERPKGSFSTLEIQRTEQGDSAMYLCASSHGLETQYFGPGTRLLVL.

V gene TRBV5-5 combines with J gene TRBJ1-2; the match to TRBD1 covers 7 bases. Unmatched junction bases numbered 3, after V lost 1 base and J lost 3 bases. Per the germline V gene, CDR1 is SGHKS and CDR2 is YYEKEE (reference sequence). This CDR3 has 14 amino acids. The CDR3: CASSLTRGDYGYTF. Here the CDR3 DNA reads TGTGCCAGCAGCTTGACCAGGGGGGACTATGGCTACACCTTC. Supplemented by reference TRBV5-5 and TRBJ1-2, the full variable domain reads DAGVTQSPTHLIKTRGQQVTLRCSPISGHKSVSWYQQVLGQGPQFIFQYYEKEERGRGNFPDRFSARQFPNYSSELNVNALLLGDSALYLCASSLTRGDYGYTFGSGTRLTVV.

This clone was detected a few times. J is TRBJ1-6 and V is TRBV2; a weak D match, TRBD1 (5 bases). Trimming cost V 6 bases and J 8 bases, with 11 bases left between them. The CDR3 is made up of 13 amino acids. Germline V gene sequence: CDR1 SNHLY, CDR2 FYNNEI. As DNA, the CDR3 is TGTGCCAGCAGCCAGGGAAGAGATTCACCCCTCCACTTT. Protein product: CASSQGRDSPLHF.

This clone has more than one count but fewer than ten. The rearrangement joins TRBV18 to TRBJ1-2, with D perhaps TRBD1 (6 bases). The CDR3 spans 14 residues. The germline V gene encodes CDR1 KGHSH and CDR2 LQKENI. V gave up 4 bases and J gave up 8 bases, with 17 bases separating them. The CDR3 DNA reads as TGTGCCAGCTCACAAACGCAGGGGACTATGGGCTACACCTTC. It is translated as CASSQTQGTMGYTF.

This chain connects TRBV6-5 to TRBJ2-7, with a tentative D call TRBD1 (5 bases). This CDR3 region has 15 residues. The germline gives CDR1 MNHEY, CDR2 SVGAGI. V lost 5 bases to trimming and J lost 6 bases, with 20 bases between them. CDR3 region: CASSRLPGNSIEQYF. As DNA, the CDR3 is TGTGCCAGCAGTCGTTTGCCAGGGAATTCGATCGAGCAGTACTTC.

The chain carries TRBV6-6 and TRBJ2-3; D unresolved. Trimming removed 2 bases from V and 1 base from J, with 7 bases in between. From germline, CDR1 is MNHNY and CDR2 SVGAGI (reference sequence). The CDR3 runs to 14 residues. The CDR3 reads CASSYPTRTDTQYF. Here the CDR3 DNA reads TGTGCCAGCAGTTACCCGACTCGCACAGATACGCAGTATTTT.

This chain joins TRBV7-9 and TRBJ2-7; 12 nucleotides match TRBD2. This CDR3 contains 14 residues. Trimming cost V 3 bases and J 6 bases; bases outside gene matches: 3. Germline V gene lookup returns CDR1 SEHNR and CDR2 FQNEAQ (reference sequence). The CDR3 DNA sequence: TGTGCCAGCAGCTTGGAGGGACTAGCGGGCGAGCAGTACTTC. Its protein product is CASSLEGLAGEQYF.

This clone was recorded a few times. The chain is built from TRBV2 and TRBJ1-6, with a weak D call TRBD1 (5 bases). Trimming took off 4 bases at V and 12 bases at J, with 10 bases between the two ends. Germline CDR1 is SNHLY and CDR2 is FYNNEI. This CDR3 spans 12 amino acids. The CDR3 region has the DNA TGTGCCAGCAGTGGGACAACTCAACCCCTCCACTTT. It codes for CASSGTTQPLHF.